This TCR beta chain was sequenced during a study of T cells after yellow fever vaccination. Study outcomes and limitations: There was a possibility that FACS-sorted repertoires contained abundant clonotypes contaminating from the bulk population. Most primary-vaccination clones reappeared after the booster (about 97% CD4, 85% to 90% CD8). Only a minor proportion of clonotypes was detected across both CD4 and CD8 compartments.

5'RACE template switching generated TCR cDNA, adding a universal primer site and UMIs. TCRdb passed the 5' RACE reads through MiXCR, listing each CDR3 protein once. The sample has a few hundred thousand distinct CDR3 sequences; roughly 6.8% are singletons. Germline V lookup: CDR1 MNHEY, CDR2 SVGAGI. Trimming removed 1 base at V and 3 bases at J, with 12 bases between. The CDR3 contains 16 residues. Turning to this clonotype: Antigen: not known.

This receptor was identified in a man younger than 30 who received the YFV17D yellow fever vaccine. The genes are TRBV6-5 and TRBJ2-2; either TRBD1 or TRBD2 may supply D (5 bases each). The sequenced sample was PBMCs, obtained about 49 days after the first yellow fever vaccination. The DNA of the CDR3 is TGTGCCAGCAGTTACTATCCCCGAGGGGACACCGGGGAGCTGTTTTTT. It is translated as CASSYYPRGDTGELFF.